One and the same sample provided the 17 T cell receptor beta chains below, sequenced in a study of cytomegalovirus exposure and HLA in healthy donors (TCRdb year 2017). The library was built by means of the immunoSEQ multiplex PCR assay. For the multiplex PCR, a mixture combining 60 forward primers for TCR Vbeta segments and 13 reverse primers for TCR Jbeta segments was used. TCRdb mirrors the immuneACCESS table, restricted to in-frame sequences. Some clones are absent from its copies; in checked studies, under half trace to an unresolved V gene, and the reason for the others is unknown. The sample yields some 140,000 clones; roughly 70% were counted once. In total, the top ten clones hold approximately 2.1% of the sample. Specimen: PBMCs. Receptor source: a young man in good health and CMV-seronegative.

V usage is TRBV5-6 and J usage is TRBJ2-3; D is uncertain. V was pared by 0 bases and J by 2 bases, with 7 bases between. The germline V gene has CDR1 SGHDT and CDR2 YYEEEE. The CDR3 is 14 amino acids. The CDR3, as DNA: TGTGCCAGCAGCTTGGTTGGAGCCACAGATACGCAGTATTTT. It specifies CASSLVGATDTQYF.

The chain is built from TRBV30 and TRBJ2-5; perhaps TRBD2 as D (5 bases). This CDR3 has 12 residues. The germline CDR1 and CDR2 sequences are GTSNPN and SVGIG (reference sequence). V was cut by 0 bases and J by 4 bases, with 6 bases left in between. The CDR3 DNA follows: TGTGCCTGGAGTGTAGAGGGAGAGACCCAGTACTTC. Translated: CAWSVEGETQYF.

The chain joins TRBV4-3 to TRBJ2-3; TRBD2 matches 9 bases. This CDR3 spans 16 amino acids. V lost 1 base and J lost 2; bases outside the gene matches: 4. Germline CDR1 LGHNA, CDR2 YSLEER. CDR3 residues: CASSQVLAGTTDTQYF. In nucleotides, the CDR3 is TGCGCCAGCAGCCAAGTGCTAGCGGGGACCACAGATACGCAGTATTTT.

J is TRBJ2-7 and V is TRBV19, with D tentatively TRBD1 (5 bases). V lost 2 bases, J lost 4 bases, and 12 bases lay in between. Germline V gene data show CDR1 as LNHDA and CDR2 as SQIVND (reference sequence). The CDR3 has 14 residues. The CDR3 protein is CASSIQGNRYEQYF. In DNA, the CDR3 is TGTGCCAGTAGTATACAGGGAAATCGATACGAGCAGTACTTC. Full variable domain (missing parts from reference TRBV19 and TRBJ2-7): DGGITQSPKYLFRKEGQNVTLSCEQNLNHDAMYWYRQDPGQGLRLIYYSQIVNDFQKGDIAEGYSVSREKKESFPLTVTSAQKNPTAFYLCASSIQGNRYEQYFGPGTRLTVT.

This clone was counted once. The chain couples TRBV12-1 to TRBJ1-3. TRBV12-1 is a known pseudogene. This CDR3 is built from 11 residues. CDR3 sequence (DNA): TGTGCCAGCAGAGAGGGAAACGCCATATATTTT. This gives the protein CASREGNAIYF.

The chain combines TRBV28 with TRBJ1-5; no definite D call. Germline lookup yields CDR1 MDHEN and CDR2 SYDVKM. The CDR3 runs 15 residues. V lost 2 bases and J lost 0, with 8 bases in between. The CDR3 DNA reads as TGTGCCAGCAGTTTAGGAGGGAATAGCAATCAGCCCCAGCATTTT. It yields the protein CASSLGGNSNQPQHF.

CDR3 loop: CASSVEDRDYGYTF. CDR3 sequence (DNA): TGTGCCAGCAGCGTAGAGGACAGGGACTATGGCTACACCTTC. The chain joins TRBV9 to TRBJ1-2, with 8 nucleotides matching TRBD1. The trim removed 0 bases at V and 3 bases at J, leaving 1 base unmatched. The length of the CDR3 is 14 residues. Germline V gene lookup returns CDR1 SGDLS and CDR2 YYNGEE.

This chain joins TRBV28 and TRBJ2-2, with 10 bases that match TRBD1. The germline V gene encodes CDR1 MDHEN and CDR2 SYDVKM. J was trimmed by 5 bases and V by 6 bases; bases with no gene match: 15. This CDR3 region has 18 residues. CDR3 coding DNA: TGTGCCAGCAGCCGCGGGGTTTTGCGGACAGGGGGGACCGGGGAGCTGTTTTTT. This gives the protein CASSRGVLRTGGTGELFF. The complete variable domain, with remaining parts taken from reference TRBV28 and TRBJ2-2, reads DVKVTQSSRYLVKRTGEKVFLECVQDMDHENMFWYRQDPGLGLRLIYFSYDVKMKEKGDIPEGYSVSREKKERFSLILESASTNQTSMYLCASSRGVLRTGGTGELFFGEGSRLTVL.

The chain couples TRBV9 to TRBJ2-5; weak D call: TRBD1 (5 bases). Deletions cut 5 bases from V and 1 base from J, with 9 bases between. This CDR3 region has 13 residues. Germline lookup yields CDR1 SGDLS and CDR2 YYNGEE. The chain's CDR3 is CASSSDSQETQYF. DNA of the CDR3: TGTGCCAGCAGTTCCGACAGCCAAGAGACCCAGTACTTC. Variable domain in full (rest from reference TRBV9 and TRBJ2-5): DSGVTQTPKHLITATGQRVTLRCSPRSGDLSVYWYQQSLDQGLQFLIQYYNGEERAKGNILERFSAQQFPDLHSELNLSSLELGDSALYFCASSSDSQETQYFGPGTRLLVL.

This clone has just a few counts. V gene TRBV19 combines with J gene TRBJ2-6, with D perhaps matching TRBD2 (5 bases). The ends were cut back, 3 bases at V and 3 bases at J, with 24 bases in the middle. Looked up from germline, CDR1 is LNHDA and CDR2 is SQIVND (reference sequence). The CDR3 consists of 20 residues. CDR3 in DNA: TGTGCCAGTAGTATCCCTAGCCTCGCAGCCTCCCCTCTTGGGGCCAACGTCCTGACTTTC. It codes for CASSIPSLAASPLGANVLTF.

V gene TRBV29-1 combines with J gene TRBJ2-1, with TRBD2 as a possible D gene (6 bases). The CDR3 length is 13 residues. Per germline, CDR1 SQVTM and CDR2 ANQGSEA. V was cut by 7 bases and J by 6 bases, with 16 bases left in between. The CDR3 DNA sequence: TGCAGCGCCCTAGCGTACCTCCTCAATGAGCAGTTCTTC. The encoded protein is CSALAYLLNEQFF.

The J gene is TRBJ1-5, the V gene TRBV27; 8 positions agree with TRBD1. The CDR3 totals 14 residues. V shed 5 bases, J shed 4 bases, and the junction held 4 bases outside the gene matches. In germline, CDR1 is MNHEY, CDR2 SMNVEV (reference sequence). The CDR3 sequence is CASSPDRANQPQHF. As DNA, the CDR3 is TGTGCCAGCAGTCCGGACAGGGCAAATCAGCCCCAGCATTTT.

The chain is built from TRBV6-4 and TRBJ2-6; possible D gene TRBD1, 5 bases. There are 15 residues in the CDR3. Trimming stripped 4 bases from V and 0 bases from J, with 7 bases between. Germline V gives CDR1 MRHNA, CDR2 SNTAGT. The CDR3 DNA reads as TGTGCCAGCAGTGTGGACAACTCTGGGGCCAACGTCCTGACTTTC. This encodes CASSVDNSGANVLTF.

The J gene is TRBJ1-3, the V gene TRBV4-2, with D uncertain. The V gene lost 0 bases and the J gene lost 0 bases, with 9 bases spanning the gap. Germline V gives CDR1 LGHNA, CDR2 YNFKEQ. The CDR3 runs 16 residues. DNA of the CDR3: TGTGCCAGCAGCCAAGAGCAGTTTTACTCTGGAAACACCATATATTTT. It yields the protein CASSQEQFYSGNTIYF.

The gene calls are TRBV6-5 and TRBJ1-1; D unclear. The CDR3 has 13 residues. V was cut by 6 bases and J by 2 bases, with 10 bases left in between. Germline assignment: CDR1 MNHEY and CDR2 SVGAGI. The chain's CDR3 is CASRGWTNTEAFF. Written as DNA, the CDR3 is TGTGCCAGCAGGGGGTGGACTAACACTGAAGCTTTCTTT.

This CDR3 is CASSLGWANEQFF. CDR3 DNA sequence: TGTGCCAGCAGTTTGGGTTGGGCCAATGAGCAGTTCTTC. The chain combines TRBV28 with TRBJ2-1; D unclear. Trimming pared 3 bases from V and 6 bases from J, leaving 9 bases between. CDR1 and CDR2 (germline): MDHEN, SYDVKM. The CDR3 runs to 13 residues.

The chain's CDR3 is CASSQETTGTGDTEAFF. The DNA of the CDR3 is TGTGCCAGCAGCCAAGAAACAACCGGGACAGGGGACACTGAAGCTTTCTTT. This chain links TRBV4-2 with TRBJ1-1; 10 bases align to TRBD1. The CDR3 runs to 17 residues. Germline-derived CDR1 and CDR2 are LGHNA and YNFKEQ. V shed 0 bases and J 3 bases; nucleotides not matched to a gene: 7.